The 7 T cell receptor beta chains below were found in one sample sequenced in a study of neoadjuvant anti-PD-1 for oral cavity cancer. TCRdb keeps only in-frame clones here, not all; method: immunoSEQ multiplex PCR. The sample records about 11,000 clones, roughly half being singletons. Sequencing used tumor tissue, obtained before nivolumab (anti-PD-1) treatment. Source of these receptors: a person aged 40 to 85 with oral cavity squamous cell carcinoma.

The chain carries TRBV25-1 and TRBJ1-3; D gene uncertain. The CDR3 length is 12 residues. The germline V gene has CDR1 MGHDK and CDR2 SYGVNS. Trimming took 6 bases from V and 3 from J, leaving 6 bases between them. CDR3 amino acids: CASRGSGNTIYF. CDR3 DNA: TGTGCCAGCAGGGGAAGTGGAAACACCATATATTTT.

This clone was seen a handful of times. The J gene is TRBJ1-6, the V gene TRBV10-3, with 8 positions matching TRBD1. CDR1 is ENHRY, CDR2 SYGVKD, per germline. This CDR3 comprises 14 residues. The J segment lost 8 bases and the V segment lost 7 bases, leaving 7 bases of the junction unmatched. CDR3 sequence (DNA): TGTGCCATCACGGGAGGACAGGGAGATTCACCCCTCCACTTT. This codes for CAITGGQGDSPLHF.

This chain links TRBV6-4 with TRBJ2-3; 8 nucleotides match TRBD2. Germline trimming cut 3 bases from V and 1 base from J; bases unmatched to any gene: 0. Germline CDR1 reads MRHNA; CDR2 reads SNTAGT. The CDR3 spans 14 residues. CDR3 in amino acids: CASSERGGTDTQYF. CDR3 in DNA: TGTGCCAGCAGTGAGCGGGGGGGCACAGATACGCAGTATTTT.

The V and J genes are TRBV11-3 and TRBJ2-2; TRBD1 aligns across 8 bases. Germline CDR1 SGHNT, CDR2 YENEEA. V trimming: 5 bases; J trimming: 4 bases; junction bases outside the gene matches: 6. The CDR3 is 15 amino acids. The CDR3 DNA follows: TGTGCCAGCAGCCCCAGGACAGGGAGCACCGGGGAGCTGTTTTTT. This codes for CASSPRTGSTGELFF.

This chain connects TRBV7-2 to TRBJ2-7, with D possibly matching TRBD2 (5 bases). The V gene's germline CDR1 is SGHTA and CDR2 FQGNSA. V lost 1 base to trimming and J lost 5 bases, with 12 bases between them. The CDR3 totals 14 residues. The DNA of the CDR3 is TGTGCCAGCAGCTTAGTCTTGGGGAGTAACGAGCAGTACTTC. Its protein is CASSLVLGSNEQYF.

CDR3 nucleotides: TGTGCCAGCAGCCAAGAGGAGGGGACCGGGGAGCTGTTTTTT. Its protein product is CASSQEEGTGELFF. The chain links TRBV5-8 to TRBJ2-2, with a weak D call TRBD2 (6 bases). Germline-derived CDR1 and CDR2 are SGHTS and YDEGEE. V lost 4 bases and J lost 5, with 12 bases in between. This CDR3 is 14 amino acids long.

The rearrangement uses TRBV2 and TRBJ2-1; 7 nucleotides match TRBD2. This CDR3 has 15 amino acids. Trimming took 8 bases from V and 0 from J; bases not matched to a gene: 7. The germline V gene encodes CDR1 SNHLY and CDR2 FYNNEI. DNA for the CDR3: TGTGCCAGCCCCGTCGGGGGGATCTCCTACAATGAGCAGTTCTTC. Protein product: CASPVGGISYNEQFF.